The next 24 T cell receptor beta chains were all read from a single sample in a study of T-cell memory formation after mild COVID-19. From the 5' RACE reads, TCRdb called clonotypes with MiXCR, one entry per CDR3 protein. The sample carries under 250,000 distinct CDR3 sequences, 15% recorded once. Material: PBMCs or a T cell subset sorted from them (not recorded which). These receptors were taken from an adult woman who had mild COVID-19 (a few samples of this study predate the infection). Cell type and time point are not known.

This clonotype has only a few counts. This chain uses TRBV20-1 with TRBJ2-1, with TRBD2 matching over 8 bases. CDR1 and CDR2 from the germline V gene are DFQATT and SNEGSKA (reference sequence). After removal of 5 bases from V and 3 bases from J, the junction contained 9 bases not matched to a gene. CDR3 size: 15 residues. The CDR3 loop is CSAPKAGVSYNEQFF. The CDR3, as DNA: TGCAGTGCTCCTAAAGCGGGAGTTAGCTACAATGAGCAGTTCTTC.

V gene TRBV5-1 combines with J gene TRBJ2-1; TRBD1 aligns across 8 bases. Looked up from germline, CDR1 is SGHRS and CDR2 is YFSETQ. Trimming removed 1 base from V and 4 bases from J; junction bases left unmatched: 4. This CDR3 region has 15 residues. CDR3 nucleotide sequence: TGCGCCAGCAGCTTGTCGCAGGGGGCTTACAATGAGCAGTTCTTC. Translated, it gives CASSLSQGAYNEQFF.

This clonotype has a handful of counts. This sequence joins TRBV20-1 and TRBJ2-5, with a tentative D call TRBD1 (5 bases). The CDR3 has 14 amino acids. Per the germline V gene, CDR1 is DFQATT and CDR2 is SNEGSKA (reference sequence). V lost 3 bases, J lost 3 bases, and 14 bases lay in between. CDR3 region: CSASWVGHKETQYF. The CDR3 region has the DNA TGCAGTGCTAGTTGGGTGGGGCACAAAGAGACCCAGTACTTC.

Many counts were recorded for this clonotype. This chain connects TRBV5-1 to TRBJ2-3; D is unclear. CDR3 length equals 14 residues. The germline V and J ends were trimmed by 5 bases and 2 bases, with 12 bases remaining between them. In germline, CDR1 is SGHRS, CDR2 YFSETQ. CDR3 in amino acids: CASSKSRYTDTQYF. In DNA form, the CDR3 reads TGCGCCAGCAGTAAGTCGAGATACACAGATACGCAGTATTTT.

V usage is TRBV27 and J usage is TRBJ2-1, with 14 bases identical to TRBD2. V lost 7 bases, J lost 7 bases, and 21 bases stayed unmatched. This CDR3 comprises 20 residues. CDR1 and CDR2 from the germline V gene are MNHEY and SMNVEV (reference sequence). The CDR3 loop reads CASTPLAGTSGRARRNEQFF. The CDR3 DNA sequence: TGTGCCAGCACCCCTTTGGCCGGGACTAGCGGGAGAGCCCGCCGAAATGAGCAGTTCTTC.

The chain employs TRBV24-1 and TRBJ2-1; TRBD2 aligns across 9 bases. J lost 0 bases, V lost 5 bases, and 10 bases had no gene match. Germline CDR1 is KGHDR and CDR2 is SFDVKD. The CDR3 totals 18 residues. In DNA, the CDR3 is TGTGCCACCAGTGGGGGGACTAGCTCCGAGAGCTCCTACAATGAGCAGTTCTTC. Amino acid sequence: CATSGGTSSESSYNEQFF.

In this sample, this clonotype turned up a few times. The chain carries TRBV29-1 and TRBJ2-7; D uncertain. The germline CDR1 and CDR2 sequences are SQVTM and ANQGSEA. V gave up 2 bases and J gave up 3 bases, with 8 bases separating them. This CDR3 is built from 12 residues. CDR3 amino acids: CSVEQKGYEQYF. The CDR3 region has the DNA TGCAGCGTTGAACAGAAGGGCTACGAGCAGTACTTC.

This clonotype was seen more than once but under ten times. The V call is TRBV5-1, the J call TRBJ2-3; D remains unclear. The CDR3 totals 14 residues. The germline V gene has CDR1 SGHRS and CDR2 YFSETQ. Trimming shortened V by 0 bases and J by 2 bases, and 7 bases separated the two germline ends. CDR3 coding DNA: TGCGCCAGCAGCTTGGTACGCGACACAGATACGCAGTATTTT. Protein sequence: CASSLVRDTDTQYF. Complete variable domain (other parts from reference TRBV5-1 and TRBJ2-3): KAGVTQTPRYLIKTRGQQVTLSCSPISGHRSVSWYQQTPGQGLQFLFEYFSETQRNKGNFPGRFSGRQFSNSRSEMNVSTLELGDSALYLCASSLVRDTDTQYFGPGTRLTVL.

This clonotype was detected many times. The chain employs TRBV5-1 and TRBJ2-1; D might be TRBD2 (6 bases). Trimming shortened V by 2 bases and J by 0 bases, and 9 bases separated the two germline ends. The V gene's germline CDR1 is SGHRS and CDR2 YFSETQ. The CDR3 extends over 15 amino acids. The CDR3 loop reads CASSLGGSSYNEQFF. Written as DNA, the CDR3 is TGCGCCAGCAGCTTAGGAGGGTCCTCCTACAATGAGCAGTTCTTC.

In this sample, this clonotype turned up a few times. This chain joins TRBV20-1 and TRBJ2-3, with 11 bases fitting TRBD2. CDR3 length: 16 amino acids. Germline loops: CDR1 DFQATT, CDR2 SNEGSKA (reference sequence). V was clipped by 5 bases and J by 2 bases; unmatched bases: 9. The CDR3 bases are TGCAGTGCTCGCCCCCGACTAGCGGGGTTCACAGATACGCAGTATTTT. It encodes CSARPRLAGFTDTQYF.

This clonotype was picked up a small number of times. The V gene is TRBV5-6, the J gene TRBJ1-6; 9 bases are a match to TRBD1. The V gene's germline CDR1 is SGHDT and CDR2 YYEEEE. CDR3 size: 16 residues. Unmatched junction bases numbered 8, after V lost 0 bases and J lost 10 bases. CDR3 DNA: TGTGCCAGCAGCTTGGTGGCGGGACAGGGATCCTCACCCCTCCACTTT. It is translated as CASSLVAGQGSSPLHF.

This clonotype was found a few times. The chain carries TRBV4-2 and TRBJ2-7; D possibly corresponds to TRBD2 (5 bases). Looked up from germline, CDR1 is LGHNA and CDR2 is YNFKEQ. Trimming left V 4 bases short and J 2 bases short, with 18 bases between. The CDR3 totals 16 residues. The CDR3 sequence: CASSLRTDSGAYEQYF. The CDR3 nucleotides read TGTGCCAGCAGCCTCCGGACTGACTCAGGAGCCTACGAGCAGTACTTC.

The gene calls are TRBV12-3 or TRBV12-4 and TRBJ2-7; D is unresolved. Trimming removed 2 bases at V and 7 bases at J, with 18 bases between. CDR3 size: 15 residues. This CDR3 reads CASSLHYITMGEQYF. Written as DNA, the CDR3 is TGTGCCAGCAGTTTACACTACATTACGATGGGGGAGCAGTACTTC.

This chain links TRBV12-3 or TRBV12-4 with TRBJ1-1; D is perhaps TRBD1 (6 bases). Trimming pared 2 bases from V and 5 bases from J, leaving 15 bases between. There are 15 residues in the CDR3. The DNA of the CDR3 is TGTGCCAGCAGTTTACAGGGGTTGGGTTTAACTGAAGCTTTCTTT. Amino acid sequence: CASSLQGLGLTEAFF.

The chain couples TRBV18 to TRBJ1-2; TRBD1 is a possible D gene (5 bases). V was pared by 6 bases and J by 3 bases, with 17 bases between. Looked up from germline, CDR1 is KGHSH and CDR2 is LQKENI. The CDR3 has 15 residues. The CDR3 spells CASSLSADSYYGYTF. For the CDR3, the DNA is TGTGCCAGCTCCCTCTCGGCTGACAGCTACTATGGCTACACCTTC. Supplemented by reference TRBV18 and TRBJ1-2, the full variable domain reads NAGVMQNPRHLVRRRGQEARLRCSPMKGHSHVYWYRQLPEEGLKFMVYLQKENIIDESGMPKERFSAEFPKEGPSILRIQQVVRGDSAAYFCASSLSADSYYGYTFGSGTRLTVV.

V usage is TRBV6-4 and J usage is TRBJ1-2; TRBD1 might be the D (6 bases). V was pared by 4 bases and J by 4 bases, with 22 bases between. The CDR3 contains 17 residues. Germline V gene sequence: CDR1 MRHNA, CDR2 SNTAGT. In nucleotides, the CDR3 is TGTGCCAGCAGTGTCTCGACAGGCCTCGCCGGGGTCTATGGCTACACCTTC. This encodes CASSVSTGLAGVYGYTF.

The chain's CDR3 is CAWRTVNTEAFF. The CDR3 DNA reads as TGTGCCTGGAGGACAGTGAACACTGAAGCTTTCTTT. The rearrangement joins TRBV30 to TRBJ1-1, with TRBD1 as a possible D gene (5 bases). Germline values: CDR1 GTSNPN, CDR2 SVGIG (reference sequence). The CDR3 contains 12 residues. Trimming left V 3 bases short and J 0 bases short, with 5 bases between.

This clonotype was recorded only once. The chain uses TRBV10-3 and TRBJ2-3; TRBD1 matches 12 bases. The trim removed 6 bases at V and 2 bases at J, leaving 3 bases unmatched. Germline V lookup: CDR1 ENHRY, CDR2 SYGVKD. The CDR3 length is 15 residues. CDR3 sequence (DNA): TGTGCCATCAGAGGGACAGGGGGCCTCACAGATACGCAGTATTTT. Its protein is CAIRGTGGLTDTQYF.

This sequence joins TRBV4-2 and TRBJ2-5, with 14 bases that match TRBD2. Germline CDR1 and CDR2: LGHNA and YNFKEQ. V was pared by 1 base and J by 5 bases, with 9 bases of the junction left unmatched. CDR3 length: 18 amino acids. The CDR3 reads CASSQAPTSGGASETQYF. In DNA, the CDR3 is TGTGCCAGCAGCCAAGCCCCGACTAGCGGGGGGGCTTCGGAGACCCAGTACTTC.

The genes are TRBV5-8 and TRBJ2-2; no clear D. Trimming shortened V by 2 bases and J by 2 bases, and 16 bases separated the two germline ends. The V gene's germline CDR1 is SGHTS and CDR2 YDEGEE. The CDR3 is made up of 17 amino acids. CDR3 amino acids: CASSLLTGYTNTGELFF. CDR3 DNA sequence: TGTGCCAGCAGCTTATTGACCGGGTATACTAACACCGGGGAGCTGTTTTTT.

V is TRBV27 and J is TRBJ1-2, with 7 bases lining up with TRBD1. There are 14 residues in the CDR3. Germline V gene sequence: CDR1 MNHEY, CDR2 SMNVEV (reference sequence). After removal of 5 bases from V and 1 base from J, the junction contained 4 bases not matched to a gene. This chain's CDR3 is CASSPRQGNYGYTF. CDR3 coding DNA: TGTGCCAGCAGTCCGCGACAGGGTAACTATGGCTACACCTTC.

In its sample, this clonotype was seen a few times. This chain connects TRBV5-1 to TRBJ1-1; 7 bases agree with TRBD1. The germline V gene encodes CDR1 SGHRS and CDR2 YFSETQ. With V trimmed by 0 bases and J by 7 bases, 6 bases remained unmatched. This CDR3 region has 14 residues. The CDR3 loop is CASSLGGGSSEAFF. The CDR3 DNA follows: TGCGCCAGCAGCTTGGGAGGGGGCTCAAGTGAAGCTTTCTTT.

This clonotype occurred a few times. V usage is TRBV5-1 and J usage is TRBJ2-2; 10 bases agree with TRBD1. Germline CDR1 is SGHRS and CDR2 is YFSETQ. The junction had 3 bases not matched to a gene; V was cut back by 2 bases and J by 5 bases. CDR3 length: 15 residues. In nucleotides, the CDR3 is TGCGCCAGCAGCTTTCGACAGGGGGCTACCGGGGAGCTGTTTTTT. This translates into CASSFRQGATGELFF.

CDR3 in amino acids: CASSVGGQGAIGYTF. In nucleotides, the CDR3 is TGTGCCAGCAGCGTAGGCGGACAGGGGGCGATTGGCTACACCTTC. This chain joins TRBV9 and TRBJ1-2; 11 nucleotides line up with TRBD1. CDR1 SGDLS and CDR2 YYNGEE come from the germline V gene. J lost 7 bases, V lost 0 bases, and 5 bases had no gene match. The CDR3 is made up of 15 amino acids.